Here is one T cell receptor (beta chain) with its context. This sample was taken from a study of CD8 T cells in ankylosing spondylitis. TCRdb used MiXCR to reprocess the 5' RACE reads, holding one entry per CDR3 protein. Of fewer than 250,000 distinct CDR3 sequences in the sample, 25% to 30% were seen once. The CDR3 has 11 amino acids. V was trimmed by 5 bases and J by 3 bases, leaving 5 bases between them. Germline V gene lookup returns CDR1 SGHAT and CDR2 FQNNGV. The V and J genes are TRBV11-2 and TRBJ2-7, with unresolved D. Sequencing used blood, either unsorted or a sorted T cell fraction (not recorded which). The receptor was derived from a male donor with ankylosing spondylitis or in good health (not recorded which). The CDR3 loop is CASSRLYEQYF. In nucleotides, the CDR3 is TGTGCCAGCAGCCGGCTCTACGAGCAGTACTTC.